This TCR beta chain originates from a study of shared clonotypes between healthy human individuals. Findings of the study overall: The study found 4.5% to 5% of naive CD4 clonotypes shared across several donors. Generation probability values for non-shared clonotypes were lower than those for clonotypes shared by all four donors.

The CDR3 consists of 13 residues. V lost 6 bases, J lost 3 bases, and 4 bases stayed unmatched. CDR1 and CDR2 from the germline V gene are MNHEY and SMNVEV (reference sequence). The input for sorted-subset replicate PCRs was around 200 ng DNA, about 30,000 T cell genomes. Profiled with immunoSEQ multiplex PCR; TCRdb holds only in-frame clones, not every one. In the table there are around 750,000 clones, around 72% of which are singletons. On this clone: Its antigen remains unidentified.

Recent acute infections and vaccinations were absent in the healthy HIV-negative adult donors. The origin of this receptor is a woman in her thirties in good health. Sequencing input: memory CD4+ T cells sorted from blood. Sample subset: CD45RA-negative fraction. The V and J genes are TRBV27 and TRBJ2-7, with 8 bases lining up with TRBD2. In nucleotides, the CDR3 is TGTGCCAGCAGGGGACTAGGGGTCTACGAGCAGTACTTC. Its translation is CASRGLGVYEQYF.